The clone carrying this T cell receptor (beta chain) appeared a single time. CD8+ and CD4+ T cells from blood underwent TCR beta sequencing. The data derive from a study of CD8 T cells in Susac syndrome. Random hexamers were used to reverse transcribe roughly 0.5 to 1 ug of RNA. A single record per CDR3 protein comes from TCRdb applying MiXCR to the immunoSEQ multiplex PCR reads. Here the sample spans about 290,000 distinct CDR3 sequences, approximately 85% being singletons. The receptor comes from a human donor with multiple sclerosis. The source material was CD8+ T cells from PBMCs.

CDR3 DNA: TGTGCCAGCAGTTACTGGGCCGGGACAGGGGCCAACGTCCTGACTTTC. This codes for CASSYWAGTGANVLTF. This chain joins TRBV6-2 or TRBV6-3 and TRBJ2-6; tentatively, D is TRBD1 (6 bases). This CDR3 is 16 amino acids long. CDR1 and CDR2 (germline): MNHEY, SVGEGT. Trimming stripped 1 base from V and 4 bases from J, with 11 bases between.